The clone carrying this T cell receptor beta chain came up once. What it binds is unknown. CDR1 and CDR2 from the germline V gene are SGHTA and FQGNSA. After removal of 5 bases from V and 6 bases from J, the junction contained 8 bases not matched to a gene. CDR3 length equals 15 residues. Cultured CD4+ T cells had their DNA profiled by the Oncomine TCR Beta short-read assay. MiXCR, applied by TCRdb to the PCR reads, yields one record per CDR3 protein. The profile shows roughly 20,000 distinct CDR3 sequences, about 44% of them singletons. This specimen belongs to a study of vaccination and CD4 T cells after COVID-19. Study at large: Post-COVID draws followed diagnosis by a median around 100 days (range 35 to 161).

Treatment meaning: roughly ten-day PBMC culture with coronavirus spike peptide pools or control peptides (ViraFEST assay). Antigen-specific T cell expansion with peptide pools preceded TCR sequencing in the ViraFEST approach. Each well held roughly 2 million PBMCs in IL-2 (around 10 IU/ml) medium with approximately 9.1 ug/ml peptide pools. Findings of the study overall: Spike mono-reactivity was found in 304 of 307 vaccine-specific clones from convalescent patients.

The receptor's source is a human donor who had recovered from COVID-19. The chain employs TRBV7-2 and TRBJ2-7, with TRBD1 matching 12 bases. Here the sequenced sample was CD4+ T cells from blood, cultured in vitro, taken before SARS-CoV-2 vaccination. This CDR3 reads CASSGTGTGGFEQYF. In nucleotides, the CDR3 is TGTGCCAGCAGCGGGACCGGGACAGGGGGCTTCGAGCAGTACTTC.